This T cell receptor (beta chain) was profiled in a study of blood T cell repertoires in COVID-19. Germline loops: CDR1 LGHDT, CDR2 YNNKEL (reference sequence). The CDR3 is 15 amino acids. V gave up 0 bases and J gave up 6 bases, with 12 bases separating them. In the authors' workflow: The assay estimated nucleated cells by amplifying reference gene primers. The repertoire was sequenced with immunoSEQ multiplex PCR; TCRdb's copy has only in-frame clones and lacks some. The DNA gave D and trimming, while V, J and clone size come from that table. The table lists 85,000 to 120,000 clones, 87% of them singletons, with 2% in the top ten.

Sequencing was carried out using peripheral blood. The origin of this receptor is a man aged 45-60 years with active COVID-19. The chain uses TRBV3-1 (or the pseudogene TRBV3-2) and TRBJ1-5; D uncertain. DNA of the CDR3: TGTGCCAGCAGCCAAGATGGAGTGTCGGGTCAGCCCCAGCATTTT. It is translated as CASSQDGVSGQPQHF.